One T cell receptor beta chain is described in this entry. Its antigen is not known. Mismatch repair deficiency was confirmed in all patients, by PCR or immunohistochemistry. The TCR-sequenced patients were a few responders to pembrolizumab. The data derive from a study of PD-1 blockade in mismatch repair-deficient tumors. Background on the study: All were previously treated, progressing patients with 12 mismatch repair-deficient cancer types.

The assay was immunoSEQ multiplex PCR, and TCRdb's table has in-frame clones only and misses some. This sample has around 38,000 clones; 75% to 85% occur once, and the top ten carry over 20%. Whole-study findings and limits: Rapid post-treatment expansion, then contraction, generally preceding radiologic response, marked tumor-resident clones.

The CDR3 sequence is 13 residues long. CDR1 and CDR2 from the germline V gene are SGHDT and YYEEEE. V lost 5 bases, J lost 9 bases, and 8 bases stayed unmatched. The sequence came from an adult with mismatch repair-deficient cancer. The sample in question was peripheral blood, obtained 4 weeks after starting pembrolizumab. This chain uses TRBV5-6 with TRBJ2-1; TRBD1 matches at 7 bases. The CDR3 DNA reads TGTGCCAGCAGTATAGACAGGGTGGCTGAGCAGTTCTTC. It yields the protein CASSIDRVAEQFF.